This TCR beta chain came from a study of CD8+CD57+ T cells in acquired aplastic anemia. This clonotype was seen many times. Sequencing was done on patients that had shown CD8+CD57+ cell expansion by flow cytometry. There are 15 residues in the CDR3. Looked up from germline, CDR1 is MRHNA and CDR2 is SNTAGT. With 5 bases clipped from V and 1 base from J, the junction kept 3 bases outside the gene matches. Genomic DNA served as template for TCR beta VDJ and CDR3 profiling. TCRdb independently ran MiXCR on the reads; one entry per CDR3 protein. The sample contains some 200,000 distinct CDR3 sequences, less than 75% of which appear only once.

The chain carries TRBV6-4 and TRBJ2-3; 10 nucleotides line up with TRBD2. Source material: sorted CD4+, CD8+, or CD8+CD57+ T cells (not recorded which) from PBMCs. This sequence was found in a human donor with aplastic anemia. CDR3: CASSPTSGGTDTQYF. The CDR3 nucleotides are TGTGCCAGCAGTCCCACTAGCGGGGGCACAGATACGCAGTATTTT.